This record looks at one TCR beta chain sequence and its context. The length of the CDR3 is 14 residues. The V end was cut by 0 bases, the J end by 4 bases, with 9 bases between. Germline V CDR1 and CDR2: MNHEY, SVGAGI. The source of the sample is a study of shared clonotypes between healthy human individuals. The protocol was immunoSEQ multiplex PCR, while the TCRdb copy is restricted to in-frame clones and leaves out a portion. Here the sample spans around 2,000,000 clones, less than 95% being singletons. Naivety among CD8 cells was defined by CD45RO negativity and positive CCR7 selection, thereby excluding terminally differentiated effector memory CD45RA+ cells.

The sequenced sample was naive CD8+ T cells sorted from blood. This TCR came from a man aged 18-30 years in good health. The chain uses TRBV6-5 and TRBJ2-5, with TRBD1 as a possible D gene (5 bases). The CDR3 sequence: CASSYSPGPETQYF. Here the CDR3 DNA reads TGTGCCAGCAGTTACTCGCCAGGGCCAGAGACCCAGTACTTC.